The 25 T cell receptor beta chains listed next were all sequenced from one sample in a study of beta chain features in type 1 diabetes. Expressed TCRB transcripts got sequenced, as all isolated RNA was reverse transcribed. The table came from immunoSEQ multiplex PCR; TCRdb's copy has only in-frame clones and leaves some out. The table lists about 140,000 clones, less than 9% of them singletons. Sequenced material: central memory CD4+ T cells from blood. These TCRs come from a woman aged 25 to 45 in good health.

The sample holds many counts of this clone. The V call is TRBV7-8, the J call TRBJ1-4; 7 nucleotides agree with TRBD1. The V segment lost 6 bases and the J segment 0 bases; nucleotides outside the gene matches: 10. This CDR3 has 17 residues. Germline loops: CDR1 SGHVS, CDR2 FQNEAQ. The CDR3 loop reads CASRRIGTVATNEKLFF. CDR3 DNA: TGTGCCAGCAGACGCATCGGGACAGTAGCAACTAATGAAAAACTGTTTTTT.

This clone came up a few times. The chain uses TRBV28 and TRBJ1-1; D remains unclear. This CDR3 has 15 amino acids. Looked up from germline, CDR1 is MDHEN and CDR2 is SYDVKM. V lost 3 bases, J lost 2 bases, and 13 bases lay in between. The CDR3, as DNA: TGTGCCAGCAGTTTTCAAGGGAGGAGTAACACTGAAGCTTTCTTT. The encoded protein is CASSFQGRSNTEAFF.

This chain connects TRBV30 to TRBJ2-2; D is unclear. Germline assignment: CDR1 GTSNPN and CDR2 SVGIG (reference sequence). This CDR3 has 15 amino acids. V gave up 1 base and J gave up 1 base, with 10 bases separating them. CDR3 region: CAWSGFRLNTGELFF. The CDR3 DNA is TGTGCCTGGAGTGGATTTCGGTTGAACACCGGGGAGCTGTTTTTT.

This clone has more than one count but fewer than ten. V is TRBV6-5 and J is TRBJ1-2, with a tentative D call TRBD1 (6 bases). The CDR3 extends over 12 amino acids. The germline V gene has CDR1 MNHEY and CDR2 SVGAGI. Trimming left V 5 bases short and J 8 bases short, with 12 bases between. The CDR3 DNA follows: TGTGCCAGCAGTCCGACAGGAAACGGCTACACCTTC. Its translation: CASSPTGNGYTF.

This clone has a handful of counts. J is TRBJ2-6 and V is TRBV7-2, with no clear D. Between the trimmed V and J ends, which lost 1 base and 0 bases, there was a span of 4 bases. Germline V gene lookup returns CDR1 SGHTA and CDR2 FQGNSA. The CDR3 is 15 amino acids. The CDR3 here is CASSLGSSGANVLTF. The CDR3 bases are TGTGCCAGCAGCTTAGGGAGCTCTGGGGCCAACGTCCTGACTTTC.

This sequence joins TRBV11-2 and TRBJ1-5; 7 nucleotides align to TRBD1. J was trimmed by 4 bases and V by 3 bases; bases with no gene match: 6. CDR3 size: 15 residues. The V gene's germline CDR1 is SGHAT and CDR2 FQNNGV. The DNA of the CDR3 is TGTGCCAGCAGCTTGGGCAGGGGGTCAAATCAGCCCCAGCATTTT. Encoded protein: CASSLGRGSNQPQHF. Full variable domain (missing parts from reference TRBV11-2 and TRBJ1-5): EAGVAQSPRYKIIEKRQSVAFWCNPISGHATLYWYQQILGQGPKLLIQFQNNGVVDDSQLPKDRFSAERLKGVDSTLKIQPAKLEDSAVYLCASSLGRGSNQPQHFGDGTRLSIL.

This clone was counted ten times or more. The chain carries TRBV18 and TRBJ2-7, with 7 bases identical to TRBD2. Germline loops: CDR1 KGHSH, CDR2 LQKENI. The CDR3 sequence is 14 residues long. V shed 6 bases and J 2 bases; nucleotides not matched to a gene: 7. The CDR3: CASSSEGLPYEQYF. CDR3 nucleotides: TGTGCCAGCTCGTCTGAGGGACTACCCTACGAGCAGTACTTC.

Only a few counts were recorded for this clone. This chain connects TRBV18 to TRBJ2-1; 8 bases are a match to TRBD2. The CDR3 runs 15 residues. Losses at the gene ends were 1 base for V and 14 bases for J; bases not matched to a gene: 13. The V gene's germline CDR1 is KGHSH and CDR2 LQKENI. CDR3 region: CASSPRSGSGSDEFF. CDR3 sequence (DNA): TGTGCCAGCTCACCACGGAGCGGGAGTGGGTCGGATGAGTTCTTC.

The J gene is TRBJ2-5, the V gene TRBV18, with a possible D match to TRBD1 (5 bases). Germline V gene lookup returns CDR1 KGHSH and CDR2 LQKENI. Trimming cost V 4 bases and J 5 bases, with 17 bases left between them. This CDR3 is built from 15 residues. The CDR3: CASSLRQGFGETQYF. The CDR3 DNA is TGTGCCAGCTCACTACGGCAGGGTTTTGGGGAGACCCAGTACTTC.

This clone was counted at least ten times. The CDR3 DNA reads TGCAGCGTGGGCGGGACGATTAACTATGGCTACACCTTC. Residues: CSVGGTINYGYTF. The gene calls are TRBV29-1 and TRBJ1-2, with D possibly TRBD1 on 5 matching bases. CDR3 length: 13 residues. Germline CDR1 SQVTM, CDR2 ANQGSEA. V lost 6 bases and J 1 base, leaving 12 bases between the germline ends.

This sequence joins TRBV5-1 and TRBJ2-3; possible D gene TRBD2, 5 bases. The V gene's germline CDR1 is SGHRS and CDR2 YFSETQ. The CDR3 spans 15 residues. V was pared by 0 bases and J by 3 bases, with 11 bases between. This chain's CDR3 is CASSLDQRETDTQYF. Here the CDR3 DNA reads TGCGCCAGCAGCTTGGACCAGAGGGAGACAGATACGCAGTATTTT.

Many counts were recorded for this clone. The chain is built from TRBV18 and TRBJ2-7, with 8 bases fitting TRBD2. J gave up 2 bases and V 3 bases, and 0 bases lay outside the gene matches. Per germline, CDR1 KGHSH and CDR2 LQKENI. The CDR3 is made up of 13 amino acids. This CDR3 reads CASSPGLAYEQYF. As DNA, the CDR3 is TGTGCCAGCTCACCGGGACTAGCCTACGAGCAGTACTTC.

The V call is TRBV18, the J call TRBJ1-3, with TRBD1 as a possible D gene (6 bases). CDR3 length equals 15 residues. Germline-derived CDR1 and CDR2 are KGHSH and LQKENI. Trimming removed 2 bases at V and 8 bases at J, with 16 bases between. The CDR3 region is CASSPGLLGAYTIYF. The DNA of the CDR3 is TGTGCCAGCTCACCAGGCCTGTTGGGGGCTTACACCATATATTTT.

This clone was observed a handful of times. The CDR3 protein is CASSQGVAGELETQYF. The CDR3, as DNA: TGTGCCAGCAGCCAAGGTGTAGCGGGAGAGTTGGAGACCCAGTACTTC. This sequence joins TRBV4-2 and TRBJ2-5; TRBD2 matches at 9 bases. The germline CDR1 and CDR2 sequences are LGHNA and YNFKEQ. The CDR3 totals 16 residues. V gave up 1 base and J gave up 5 bases; unmatched junction bases: 8.

The chain joins TRBV30 to TRBJ2-2, with 13 nucleotides matching TRBD2. The CDR3 is 14 amino acids. The germline CDR1 and CDR2 sequences are GTSNPN and SVGIG (reference sequence). Germline trimming cut 4 bases from V and 5 bases from J; bases unmatched to any gene: 1. In DNA form, the CDR3 reads TGTGCCTGGAAACTAGCGGGAGGGACCGGGGAGCTGTTTTTT. Its protein is CAWKLAGGTGELFF.

There are a few counts of this clone. This chain joins TRBV9 and TRBJ2-1, with D uncertain. Germline values: CDR1 SGDLS, CDR2 YYNGEE. CDR3 size: 13 residues. V was clipped by 1 base and J by 6 bases, with 8 bases between them. The CDR3 region has the DNA TGTGCCAGCAGCGTAAACCGAGGCAATGAGCAGTTCTTC. It translates to CASSVNRGNEQFF.

The chain recombines TRBV5-1 with TRBJ2-3; 9 positions match TRBD2. The germline V gene encodes CDR1 SGHRS and CDR2 YFSETQ. The CDR3 is 17 amino acids. J was trimmed by 5 bases and V by 2 bases; bases with no gene match: 12. The CDR3 is CASSFSSIAGVKDTQYF. The CDR3 DNA reads TGCGCCAGCAGCTTTTCCTCCATAGCGGGAGTTAAAGATACGCAGTATTTT.

The chain recombines TRBV10-3 with TRBJ1-2; D ambiguous. The CDR3 length is 12 residues. Trimming cost V 6 bases and J 8 bases, with 13 bases left between them. Germline V gene data show CDR1 as ENHRY and CDR2 as SYGVKD. CDR3 in amino acids: CAIRDSERGYTF. CDR3 in DNA: TGTGCCATCAGGGATTCGGAGAGGGGCTACACCTTC.

This clone has only a few counts. V and J are TRBV7-6 and TRBJ2-3; 9 bases fit TRBD2. The V segment lost 4 bases and the J segment 3 bases; nucleotides outside the gene matches: 14. Germline values: CDR1 SGHVS, CDR2 FNYEAQ. CDR3 length: 18 residues. CDR3 amino acids: CASSSPSLAGANTDTQYF. The CDR3 bases are TGTGCCAGCAGCTCTCCTTCTTTAGCGGGGGCTAATACAGATACGCAGTATTTT.

As concerns this clone: The same CDR3 arises from other DNA sequences in this sample as well. The V gene is TRBV5-4, the J gene TRBJ2-1; 9 bases fit TRBD2. Germline loops: CDR1 SGHNT, CDR2 YYREEE (reference sequence). There are 14 residues in the CDR3. The junction had 3 bases not matched to a gene; V was cut back by 0 bases and J by 8 bases. The CDR3 region is CASSLGSGSYEQFF. CDR3 DNA sequence: TGTGCCAGCAGCTTGGGTAGCGGGAGTTATGAGCAGTTCTTC.

This clone was seen a few times. The V gene is TRBV29-1, the J gene TRBJ1-1, with TRBD1 identical over 9 bases. The germline gives CDR1 SQVTM, CDR2 ANQGSEA. The CDR3 has 13 residues. The V and J ends lost 0 bases and 10 bases, in that order; junction bases with no gene match: 6. The CDR3 nucleotides read TGCAGCGTTGAAGAGCAGGACAGGGGAGGAGCTTTCTTT. It codes for CSVEEQDRGGAFF. The variable domain in full, completed from reference TRBV29-1 and TRBJ1-1, reads SAVISQKPSRDICQRGTSLTIQCQVDSQVTMMFWYRQQPGQSLTLIATANQGSEATYESGFVIDKFPISRPNLTFSTLTVSNMSPEDSSIYLCSVEEQDRGGAFFGQGTRLTVV.

The V call is TRBV6-6, the J call TRBJ2-2; the match to TRBD1 covers 9 bases. Germline V gives CDR1 MNHNY, CDR2 SVGAGI (reference sequence). The CDR3 covers 15 residues. The V gene end was trimmed by 10 bases and the J gene end by 6 bases; junction bases not matched to a gene: 12. For the CDR3, the DNA is TGTGCCACCCGGAGCGGGACAGGGCGTTCCGGGGAGCTGTTTTTT. It translates to CATRSGTGRSGELFF.

This chain joins TRBV7-2 and TRBJ2-5; D possibly corresponds to TRBD2 (7 bases). The CDR3 loop spans 15 amino acids. The germline V gene encodes CDR1 SGHTA and CDR2 FQGNSA. V dropped 1 base and J dropped 5 bases, with 14 bases sitting between them. CDR3 DNA: TGTGCCAGCAGCTTAGATACGGGGGGCTGGGAGACCCAGTACTTC. It encodes CASSLDTGGWETQYF.

In its sample, this clone was seen a few times. This chain links TRBV4-1 with TRBJ2-3; 11 nucleotides line up with TRBD2. Germline V gives CDR1 MGHRA, CDR2 YSYEKL. The ends lost 3 bases at V and 5 bases at J; junction bases unmatched: 13. The CDR3 is 18 amino acids. The DNA of the CDR3 is TGCGCCAGCAGCCAGATCCTGACTAGCGGGATCTATGGAGATACGCAGTATTTT. Translated, it gives CASSQILTSGIYGDTQYF.

This chain uses TRBV7-2 with TRBJ1-2; D unclear. This CDR3 contains 14 residues. Trimming removed 5 bases at V and 3 bases at J, with 13 bases between. Germline CDR1 SGHTA, CDR2 FQGNSA. The CDR3 DNA follows: TGTGCCAGCAGCCCCCCGGGTTTGCACTATGGCTACACCTTC. It yields the protein CASSPPGLHYGYTF. Full variable domain (missing parts from reference TRBV7-2 and TRBJ1-2): GAGVSQSPSNKVTEKGKDVELRCDPISGHTALYWYRQSLGQGLEFLIYFQGNSAPDKSGLPSDRFSAERTGGSVSTLTIQRTQQEDSAVYLCASSPPGLHYGYTFGSGTRLTVV.